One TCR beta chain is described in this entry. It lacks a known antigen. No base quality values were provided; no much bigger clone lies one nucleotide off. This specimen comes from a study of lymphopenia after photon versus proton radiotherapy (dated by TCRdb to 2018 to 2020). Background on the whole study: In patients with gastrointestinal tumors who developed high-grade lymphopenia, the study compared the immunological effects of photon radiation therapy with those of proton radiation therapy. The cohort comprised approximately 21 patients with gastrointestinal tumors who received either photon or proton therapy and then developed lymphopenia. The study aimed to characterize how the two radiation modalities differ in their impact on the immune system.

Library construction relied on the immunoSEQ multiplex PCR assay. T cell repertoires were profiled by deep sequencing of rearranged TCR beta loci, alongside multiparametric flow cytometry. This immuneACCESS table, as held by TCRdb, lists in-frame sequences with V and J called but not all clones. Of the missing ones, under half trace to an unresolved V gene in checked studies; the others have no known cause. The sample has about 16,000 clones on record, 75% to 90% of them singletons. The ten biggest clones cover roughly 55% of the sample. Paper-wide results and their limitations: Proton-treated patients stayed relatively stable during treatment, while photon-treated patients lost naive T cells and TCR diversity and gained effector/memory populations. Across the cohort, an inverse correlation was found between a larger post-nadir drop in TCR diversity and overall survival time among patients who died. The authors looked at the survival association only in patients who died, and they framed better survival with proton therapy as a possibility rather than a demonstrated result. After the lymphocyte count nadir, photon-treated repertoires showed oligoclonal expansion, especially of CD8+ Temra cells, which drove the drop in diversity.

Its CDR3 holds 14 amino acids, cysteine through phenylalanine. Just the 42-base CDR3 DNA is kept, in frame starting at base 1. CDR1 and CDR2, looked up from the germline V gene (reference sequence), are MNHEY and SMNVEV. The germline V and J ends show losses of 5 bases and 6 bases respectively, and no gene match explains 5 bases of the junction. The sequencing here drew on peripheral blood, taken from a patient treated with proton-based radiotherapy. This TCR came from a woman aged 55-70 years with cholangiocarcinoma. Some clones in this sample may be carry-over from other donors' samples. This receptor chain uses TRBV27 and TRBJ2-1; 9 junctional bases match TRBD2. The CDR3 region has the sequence CASSPGTSSNEQFF. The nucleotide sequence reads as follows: TGTGCCAGCAGTCCAGGGACTAGCAGCAATGAGCAGTTCTTC.